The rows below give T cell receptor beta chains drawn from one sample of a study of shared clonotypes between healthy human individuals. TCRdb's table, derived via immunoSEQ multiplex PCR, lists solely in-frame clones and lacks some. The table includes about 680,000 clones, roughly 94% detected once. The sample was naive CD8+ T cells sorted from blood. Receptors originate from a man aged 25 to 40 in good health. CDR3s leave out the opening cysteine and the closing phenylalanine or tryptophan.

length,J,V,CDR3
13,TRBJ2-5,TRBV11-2,ASSNTLAHQETQY
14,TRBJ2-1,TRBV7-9,ASSHARSGLWNEQF
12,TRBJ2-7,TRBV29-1,SVTDDNSPYEQY
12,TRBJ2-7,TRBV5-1,ASSLEGAGYEQY
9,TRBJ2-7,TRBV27,ASSNTYEQY
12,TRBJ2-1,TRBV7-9,ASSLAQGYNEQF
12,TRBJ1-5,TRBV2,ASSDSAGREPQH
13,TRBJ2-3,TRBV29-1,SVKRDGASTDTQY
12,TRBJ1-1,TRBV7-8,ASSLSTGEAEAF
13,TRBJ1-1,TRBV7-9,ASSPPRGVNTEAF
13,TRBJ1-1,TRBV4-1,ASSQVGTGQWSAF